This T cell receptor (beta chain) comes out of a study of OX40 agonist ivuxolimab in advanced cancers. About the research overall: Across the patients, intravenous ivuxolimab was delivered every 2 weeks at 0.01 to 10 mg/kg.

In germline, CDR1 is LNHDA, CDR2 SQIVND (reference sequence). The V and J ends lost 4 bases and 6 bases, in that order; junction bases with no gene match: 8. CDR3 size: 14 residues. Sequencing used immunoSEQ multiplex PCR; TCRdb keeps in-frame clones, though not all of them. The table has 99,000 or so clones, 90% to 95% seen once. This material consisted of CD4+ or CD8+ T cells sorted from blood, taken in a trial of the OX40 agonist ivuxolimab. The chain has TRBV19 and TRBJ1-2, with TRBD1 matching 7 bases. This receptor was identified in an adult with an advanced solid tumor such as melanoma, head and neck, liver or kidney cancer. The CDR3 sequence is CASSRSTGFDGYTF. CDR3 sequence (DNA): TGTGCCAGTAGTAGATCGACAGGGTTTGATGGCTACACCTTC.